Detailed here is one T cell receptor (beta chain). With V trimmed by 6 bases and J by 7 bases, 9 bases remained unmatched. This CDR3 contains 15 residues. Germline CDR1 and CDR2: LNHDA and SQIVND (reference sequence). Method: immunoSEQ multiplex PCR; TCRdb's copy keeps in-frame clones and lacks some. The sample holds about 150,000 clones, about 80% seen once. The data originate from a study of blood T cell repertoires in COVID-19. Specimen: peripheral blood. The sequence was collected from a man between 70 and 80 years old with active or convalescent COVID-19. The V and J genes are TRBV19 and TRBJ2-1; 10 positions match TRBD2. The CDR3 region has the DNA TGTGCCAGTAGGGGAGGGCTAGCGGGAGTTAATGAGCAGTTCTTC. Amino acids: CASRGGLAGVNEQFF.